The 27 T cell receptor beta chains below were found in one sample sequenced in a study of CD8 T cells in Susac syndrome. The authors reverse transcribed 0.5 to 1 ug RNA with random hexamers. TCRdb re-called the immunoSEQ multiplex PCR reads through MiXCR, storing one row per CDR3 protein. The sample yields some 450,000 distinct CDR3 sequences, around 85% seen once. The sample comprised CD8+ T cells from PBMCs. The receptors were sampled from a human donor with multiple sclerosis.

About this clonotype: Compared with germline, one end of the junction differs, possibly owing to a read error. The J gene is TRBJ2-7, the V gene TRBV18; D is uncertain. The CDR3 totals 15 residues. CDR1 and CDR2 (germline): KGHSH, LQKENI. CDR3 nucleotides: TGTACCAGCTCACCGTCGGACGGTCCTTCCTACGAGCAGTACTTC. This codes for CTSSPSDGPSYEQYF.

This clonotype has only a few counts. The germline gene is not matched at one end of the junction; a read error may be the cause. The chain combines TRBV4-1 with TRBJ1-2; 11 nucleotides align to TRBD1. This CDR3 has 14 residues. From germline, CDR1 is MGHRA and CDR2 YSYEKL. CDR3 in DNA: TGTGCCAGCAGCCTTGGGACAGGGGGCTATGGCTACACCTTC. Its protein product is CASSLGTGGYGYTF.

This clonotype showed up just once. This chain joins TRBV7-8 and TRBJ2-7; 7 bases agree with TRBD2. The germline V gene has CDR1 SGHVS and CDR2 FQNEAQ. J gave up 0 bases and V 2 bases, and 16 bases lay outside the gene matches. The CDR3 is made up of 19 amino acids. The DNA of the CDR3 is TGTGCCAGCAGCTTACTCACCCAGATGATGGGGGGGGTCTCCTACGAGCAGTACTTC. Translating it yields CASSLLTQMMGGVSYEQYF. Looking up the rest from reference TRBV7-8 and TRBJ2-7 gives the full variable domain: GAGVSQSPRYKVAKRGQDVALRCDPISGHVSLFWYQQALGQGPEFLTYFQNEAQLDKSGLPSDRFFAERPEGSVSTLKIQRTQQEDSAVYLCASSLLTQMMGGVSYEQYFGPGTRLTVT.

The CDR3 nucleotides read TGTGCCAGCAGCTTAGTCCCGACAGGCAATGAGCAGTTCTTC. It codes for CASSLVPTGNEQFF. The chain is built from TRBV11-2 and TRBJ2-1, with D tentatively TRBD1 (6 bases). Germline lookup yields CDR1 SGHAT and CDR2 FQNNGV. The CDR3 loop spans 14 amino acids. V was cut by 1 base and J by 6 bases, with 10 bases left in between.

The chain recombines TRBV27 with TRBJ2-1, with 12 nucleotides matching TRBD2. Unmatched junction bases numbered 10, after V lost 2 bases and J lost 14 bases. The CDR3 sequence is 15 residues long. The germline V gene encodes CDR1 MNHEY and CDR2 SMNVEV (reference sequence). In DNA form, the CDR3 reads TGTGCCAGCAGTTTAGGACTAGCGGGATTTATTCAGGAGTTCTTC. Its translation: CASSLGLAGFIQEFF.

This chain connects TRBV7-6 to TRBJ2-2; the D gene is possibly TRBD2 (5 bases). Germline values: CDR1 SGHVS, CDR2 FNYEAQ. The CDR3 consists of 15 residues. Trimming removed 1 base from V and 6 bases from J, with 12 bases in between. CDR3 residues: CASSLEPEAPGELFF. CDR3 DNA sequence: TGTGCCAGCAGCTTAGAGCCGGAGGCCCCCGGGGAGCTGTTTTTT.

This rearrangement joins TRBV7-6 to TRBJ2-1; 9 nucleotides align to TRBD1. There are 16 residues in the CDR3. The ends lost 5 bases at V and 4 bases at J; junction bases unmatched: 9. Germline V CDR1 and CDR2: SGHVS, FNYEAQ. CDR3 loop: CASSDSGQGLYNEQFF. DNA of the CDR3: TGTGCCAGCAGCGACTCGGGACAGGGACTGTACAATGAGCAGTTCTTC. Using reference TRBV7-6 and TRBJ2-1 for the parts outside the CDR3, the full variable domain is GAGVSQSPRYKVTKRGQDVALRCDPISGHVSLYWYRQALGQGPEFLTYFNYEAQQDKSGLPNDRFSAERPEGSISTLTIQRTEQRDSAMYRCASSDSGQGLYNEQFFGPGTRLTVL.

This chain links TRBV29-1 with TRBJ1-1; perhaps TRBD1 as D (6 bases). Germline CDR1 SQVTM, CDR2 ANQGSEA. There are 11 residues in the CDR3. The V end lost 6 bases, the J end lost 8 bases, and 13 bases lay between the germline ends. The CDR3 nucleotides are TGCAGCGTCGAAACAGGGATCGAAGCTTTCTTT. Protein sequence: CSVETGIEAFF.

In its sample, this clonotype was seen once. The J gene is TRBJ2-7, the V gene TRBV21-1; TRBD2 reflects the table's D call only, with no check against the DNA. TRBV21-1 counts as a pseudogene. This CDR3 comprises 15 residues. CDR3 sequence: CASSSSGRGAYEQYF. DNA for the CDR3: TGTGCCAGCAGCAGTAGCGGGAGGGGCGCCTACGAGCAGTACTTC.

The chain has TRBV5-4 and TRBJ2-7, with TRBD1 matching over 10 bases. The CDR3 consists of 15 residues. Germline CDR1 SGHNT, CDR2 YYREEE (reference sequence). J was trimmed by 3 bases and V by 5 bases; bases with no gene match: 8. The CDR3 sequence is CASSMDRGYVYEQYF. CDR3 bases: TGTGCCAGCAGTATGGACAGGGGGTACGTCTACGAGCAGTACTTC.

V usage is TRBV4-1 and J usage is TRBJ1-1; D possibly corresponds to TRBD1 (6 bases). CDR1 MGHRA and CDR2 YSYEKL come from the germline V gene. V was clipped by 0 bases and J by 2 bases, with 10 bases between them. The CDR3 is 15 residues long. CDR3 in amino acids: CASSQDGGGNTEAFF. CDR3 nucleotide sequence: TGCGCCAGCAGCCAAGATGGGGGGGGCAACACTGAAGCTTTCTTT.

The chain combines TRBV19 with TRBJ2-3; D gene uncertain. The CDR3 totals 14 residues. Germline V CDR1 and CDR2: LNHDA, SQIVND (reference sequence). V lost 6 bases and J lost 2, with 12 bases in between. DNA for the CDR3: TGTGCCAGTAGCCCCCTTGGGCCCACAGATACGCAGTATTTT. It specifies CASSPLGPTDTQYF.

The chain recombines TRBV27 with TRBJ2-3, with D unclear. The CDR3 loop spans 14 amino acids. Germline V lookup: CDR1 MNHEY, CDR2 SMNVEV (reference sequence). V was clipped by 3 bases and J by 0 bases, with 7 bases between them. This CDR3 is CASSFRTSTDTQYF. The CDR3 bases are TGTGCCAGCAGTTTTAGAACCAGCACAGATACGCAGTATTTT.

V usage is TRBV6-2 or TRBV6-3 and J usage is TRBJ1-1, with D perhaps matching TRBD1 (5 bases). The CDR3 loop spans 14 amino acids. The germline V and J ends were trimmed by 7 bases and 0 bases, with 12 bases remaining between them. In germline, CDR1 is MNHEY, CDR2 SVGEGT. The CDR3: CASTEQALNTEAFF. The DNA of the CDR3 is TGTGCCAGCACCGAACAGGCTCTGAACACTGAAGCTTTCTTT.

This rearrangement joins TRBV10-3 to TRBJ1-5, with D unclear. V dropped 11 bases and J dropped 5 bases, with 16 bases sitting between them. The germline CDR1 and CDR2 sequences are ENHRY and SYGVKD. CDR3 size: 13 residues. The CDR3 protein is CAARDDGYQPQHF. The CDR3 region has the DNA TGTGCCGCTCGAGATGATGGTTATCAGCCCCAGCATTTT.

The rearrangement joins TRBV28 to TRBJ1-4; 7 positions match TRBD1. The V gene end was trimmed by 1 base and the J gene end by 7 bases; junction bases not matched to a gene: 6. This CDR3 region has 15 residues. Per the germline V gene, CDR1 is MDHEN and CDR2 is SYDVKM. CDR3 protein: CASSLYGQAGEKLFF. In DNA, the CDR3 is TGTGCCAGCAGTTTATATGGACAGGCGGGTGAAAAACTGTTTTTT.

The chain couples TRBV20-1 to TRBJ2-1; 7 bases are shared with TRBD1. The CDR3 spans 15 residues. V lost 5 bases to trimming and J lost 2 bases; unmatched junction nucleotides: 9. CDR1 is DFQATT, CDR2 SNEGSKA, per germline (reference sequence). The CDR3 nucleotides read TGCAGTGCTGCCCCCGGGACAGTTACCTACAATGAGCAGTTCTTC. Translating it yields CSAAPGTVTYNEQFF.

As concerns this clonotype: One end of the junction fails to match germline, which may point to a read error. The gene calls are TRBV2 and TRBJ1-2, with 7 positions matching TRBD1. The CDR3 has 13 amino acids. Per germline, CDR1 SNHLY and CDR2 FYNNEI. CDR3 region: CASREDQGGGYTF. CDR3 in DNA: TGTGCCAGCAGGGAAGACCAGGGGGGCGGCTACACCTTC.

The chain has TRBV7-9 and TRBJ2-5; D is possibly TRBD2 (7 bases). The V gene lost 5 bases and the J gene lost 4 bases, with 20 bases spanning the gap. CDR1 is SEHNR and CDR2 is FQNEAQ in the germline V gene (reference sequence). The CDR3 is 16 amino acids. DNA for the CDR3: TGTGCCAGCAGCCAAGGACTTGTGGGGGGGCGAGAGACCCAGTACTTC. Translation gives CASSQGLVGGRETQYF.

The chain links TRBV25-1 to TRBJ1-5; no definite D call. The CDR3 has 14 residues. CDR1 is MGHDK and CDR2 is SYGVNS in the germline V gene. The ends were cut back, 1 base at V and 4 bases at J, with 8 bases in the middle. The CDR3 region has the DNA TGTGCCAGCAGTGAATTTGACGGAAATCAGCCCCAGCATTTT. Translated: CASSEFDGNQPQHF.

The DNA of the CDR3 is TGTGCCAGCAGCCAAAGACGAGATTCGGAGACCCAGTACTTC. The encoded protein is CASSQRRDSETQYF. The chain links TRBV3-1 to TRBJ2-5; D uncertain. The length of the CDR3 is 14 residues. Germline assignment: CDR1 LGHDT and CDR2 YNNKEL (reference sequence). V was cut by 2 bases and J by 5 bases, with 12 bases left in between.

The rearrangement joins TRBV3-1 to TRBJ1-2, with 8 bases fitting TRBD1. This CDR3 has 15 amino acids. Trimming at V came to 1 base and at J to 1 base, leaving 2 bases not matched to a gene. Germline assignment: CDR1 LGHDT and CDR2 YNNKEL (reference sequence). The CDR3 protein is CASSQAGQGNYGYTF. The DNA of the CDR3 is TGTGCCAGCAGCCAAGCCGGACAGGGTAACTATGGCTACACCTTC.

CDR3 DNA sequence: TGTGCCAGTAGTATAGCAGGCGGGTCTGGGGCCAACGTCCTGACTTTC. The encoded protein is CASSIAGGSGANVLTF. This rearrangement joins TRBV19 to TRBJ2-6, with a tentative D call TRBD2 (5 bases). V was trimmed by 1 base and J by 1 base, leaving 8 bases between them. This CDR3 comprises 16 residues. Germline V lookup: CDR1 LNHDA, CDR2 SQIVND (reference sequence).

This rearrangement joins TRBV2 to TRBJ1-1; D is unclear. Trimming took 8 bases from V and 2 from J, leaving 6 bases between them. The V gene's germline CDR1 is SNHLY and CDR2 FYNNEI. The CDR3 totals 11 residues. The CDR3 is CASYLNTEAFF. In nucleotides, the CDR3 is TGTGCCAGCTATCTAAACACTGAAGCTTTCTTT. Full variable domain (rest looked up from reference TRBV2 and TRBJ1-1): EPEVTQTPSHQVTQMGQEVILRCVPISNHLYFYWYRQILGQKVEFLVSFYNNEISEKSEIFDDQFSVERPDGSNFTLKIRSTKLEDSAMYFCASYLNTEAFFGQGTRLTVV.

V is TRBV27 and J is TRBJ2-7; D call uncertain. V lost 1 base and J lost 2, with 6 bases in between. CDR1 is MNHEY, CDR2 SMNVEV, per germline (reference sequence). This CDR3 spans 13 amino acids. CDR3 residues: CASSLFGPYEQYF. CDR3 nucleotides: TGTGCCAGCAGTTTATTCGGGCCCTACGAGCAGTACTTC.

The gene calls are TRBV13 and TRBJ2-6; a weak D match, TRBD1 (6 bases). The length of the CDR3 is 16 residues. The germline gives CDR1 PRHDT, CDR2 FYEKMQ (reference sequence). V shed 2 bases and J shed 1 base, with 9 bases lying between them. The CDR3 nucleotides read TGTGCCAGCAGCTTAACCGGGACATCTGGGGCCAACGTCCTGACTTTC. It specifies CASSLTGTSGANVLTF.

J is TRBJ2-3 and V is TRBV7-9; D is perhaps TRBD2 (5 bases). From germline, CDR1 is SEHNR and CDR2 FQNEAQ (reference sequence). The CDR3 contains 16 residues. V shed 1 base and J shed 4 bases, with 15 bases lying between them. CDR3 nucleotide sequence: TGTGCCAGCAGCTTAGTGCCTAGCAGAACGCCAGATACGCAGTATTTT. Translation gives CASSLVPSRTPDTQYF. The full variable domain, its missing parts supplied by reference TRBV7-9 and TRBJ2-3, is DTGVSQNPRHKITKRGQNVTFRCDPISEHNRLYWYRQTLGQGPEFLTYFQNEAQLEKSRLLSDRFSAERPKGSFSTLEIQRTEQGDSAMYLCASSLVPSRTPDTQYFGPGTRLTVL.